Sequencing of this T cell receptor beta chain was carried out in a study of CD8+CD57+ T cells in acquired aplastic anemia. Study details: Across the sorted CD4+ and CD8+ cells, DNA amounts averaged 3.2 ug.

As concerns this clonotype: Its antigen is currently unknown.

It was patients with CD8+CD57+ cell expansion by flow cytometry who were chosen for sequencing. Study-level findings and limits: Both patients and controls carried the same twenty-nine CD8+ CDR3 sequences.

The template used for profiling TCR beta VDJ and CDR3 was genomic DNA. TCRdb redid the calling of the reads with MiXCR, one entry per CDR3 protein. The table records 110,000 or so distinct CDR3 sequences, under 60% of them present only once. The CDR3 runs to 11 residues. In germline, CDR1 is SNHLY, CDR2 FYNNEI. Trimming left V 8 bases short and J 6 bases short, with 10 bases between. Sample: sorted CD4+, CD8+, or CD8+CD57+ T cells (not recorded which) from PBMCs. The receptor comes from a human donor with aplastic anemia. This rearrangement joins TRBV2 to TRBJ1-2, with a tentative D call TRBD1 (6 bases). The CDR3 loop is CASGRGDGYTF. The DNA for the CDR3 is TGTGCCAGCGGTAGGGGGGATGGCTACACCTTC.